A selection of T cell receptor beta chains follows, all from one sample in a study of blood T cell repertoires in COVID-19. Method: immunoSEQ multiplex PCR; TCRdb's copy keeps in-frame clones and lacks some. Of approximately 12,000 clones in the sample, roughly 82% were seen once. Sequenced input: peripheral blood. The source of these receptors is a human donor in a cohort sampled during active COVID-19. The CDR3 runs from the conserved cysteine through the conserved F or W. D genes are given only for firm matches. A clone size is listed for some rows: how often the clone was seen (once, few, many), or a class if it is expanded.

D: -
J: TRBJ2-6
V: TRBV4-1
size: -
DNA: TGCGCCAGCAGCCAACCTTACGGACGGGAGACTGGGGCCAACGTCCTGACTTTC
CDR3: CASSQPYGRETGANVLTF

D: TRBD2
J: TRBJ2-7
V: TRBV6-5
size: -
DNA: TGTGCCAGCAGTTACACAACTAGCGGGGGGACCTACGAGCAGTACTTC
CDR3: CASSYTTSGGTYEQYF

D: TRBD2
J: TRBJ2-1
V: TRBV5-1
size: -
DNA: TGCGCCACCACTGGACTAGCGGGGAACAATGAGCAGTTCTTC
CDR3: CATTGLAGNNEQFF

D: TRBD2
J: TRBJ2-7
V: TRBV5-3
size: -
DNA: TGTGCCAGAAGCCGCCGATGGACTAGCGGGGAGAGCTCCTACGAGCAGTACTTC
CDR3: CARSRRWTSGESSYEQYF

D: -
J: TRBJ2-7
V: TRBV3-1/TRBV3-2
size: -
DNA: TGTGCCAGCAGCCAATATGGGGGCCTGGGAACCTACGAGCAGTACTTC
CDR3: CASSQYGGLGTYEQYF

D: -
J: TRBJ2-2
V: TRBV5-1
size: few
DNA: TGCGCCAGCAGCGGCGAGGGGGTGGCCACCGGGGAGCTGTTTTTT
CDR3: CASSGEGVATGELFF

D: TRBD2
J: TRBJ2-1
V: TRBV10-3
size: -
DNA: TGTGCCATCAGTGCTAGCGGGGGTTACTACAATGAGCAGTTCTTC
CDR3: CAISASGGYYNEQFF

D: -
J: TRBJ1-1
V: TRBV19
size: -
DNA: TGTGCCAGTTTGAATTGGGCCTCCACTGAAGCTTTCTTT
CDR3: CASLNWASTEAFF

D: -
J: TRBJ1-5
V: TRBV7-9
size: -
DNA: TGTGCCAGCAGCCCCTCTGGGTACAGTCAGCCCCAGCATTTT
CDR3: CASSPSGYSQPQHF

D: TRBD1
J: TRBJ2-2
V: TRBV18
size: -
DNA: TGTGCCAGCTCACCCGGGACAGGGAGGCAGACCGGGGAGCTGTTTTTT
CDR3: CASSPGTGRQTGELFF

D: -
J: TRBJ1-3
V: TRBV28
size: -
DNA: TGTGCCAGCAGCCCTGCGAACTCTGGAAACACCATATATTTT
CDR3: CASSPANSGNTIYF

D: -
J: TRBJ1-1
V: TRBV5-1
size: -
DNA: TGCGCCAGCAGCTTGCTCGCGACTGCGAACACTGAAGCTTTCTTT
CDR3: CASSLLATANTEAFF

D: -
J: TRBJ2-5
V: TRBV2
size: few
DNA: TGTGCCAGCAGTGACTACAGGGGGGGAGAGACCCAGTACTTC
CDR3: CASSDYRGGETQYF

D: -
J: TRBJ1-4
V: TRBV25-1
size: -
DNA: TGTGCCAGCAGTGAAGGCTACAGGGTCCGAAGTGAAAAACTGTTTTTT
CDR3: CASSEGYRVRSEKLFF

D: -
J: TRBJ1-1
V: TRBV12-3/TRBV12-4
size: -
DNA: TGTGCCAGCAGCGAACAGGGTAACACTGAAGCTTTCTTT
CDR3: CASSEQGNTEAFF

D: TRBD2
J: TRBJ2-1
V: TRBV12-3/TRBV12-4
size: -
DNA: TGTGCCAGCAGTTTTAGCGGGGGCGGTGAGCAGTTCTTC
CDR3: CASSFSGGGEQFF

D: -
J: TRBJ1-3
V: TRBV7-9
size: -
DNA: TGTGCCAGCAGCCCGCCCCAGGGGAGATCTGGAAACACCATATATTTT
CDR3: CASSPPQGRSGNTIYF

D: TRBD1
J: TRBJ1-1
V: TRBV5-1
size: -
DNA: TGCGCCAGCAGCTTGGGACAGGGGGGCACTGAAGCTTTCTTT
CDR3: CASSLGQGGTEAFF

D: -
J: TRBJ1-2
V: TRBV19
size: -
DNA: TGTGCCAGTAGGCCCGACAGGCTACACAACTATGGCTACACCTTC
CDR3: CASRPDRLHNYGYTF

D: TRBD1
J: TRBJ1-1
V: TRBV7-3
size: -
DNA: TGTGCCAGCAGAAAAAACAGGGGGACTGAAGCTTTCTTT
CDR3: CASRKNRGTEAFF

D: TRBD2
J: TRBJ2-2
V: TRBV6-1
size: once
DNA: TGTGCCAGCAGTGATATAGCGGGGAAGAACACCGGGGAGCTGTTTTTT
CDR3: CASSDIAGKNTGELFF